Listed below are T cell receptor beta chains from one sample, sequenced in a study of PD-1 blockade in classical Hodgkin lymphoma. TCRdb's table, derived via immunoSEQ multiplex PCR, lists solely in-frame clones and lacks some. Here the sample spans 20,000 or so clones, about 91% being singletons. The sample consisted of CD4+ T cells from blood. All receptors come from a human donor with classical Hodgkin lymphoma. Each CDR3 is given with its conserved first and last residue. The order of the fields is clone size, D gene, J gene, V gene, CDR3 protein, CDR3 DNA. D genes are given only for firm matches. Clone size appears in some rows only: once, few, many, or a class for an expanded clone.

>NA|NA|TRBJ1-2|TRBV14
CASSQAMGVGGYTF
TGTGCCAGCAGCCAAGCAATGGGAGTGGGCGGCTACACCTTC
>NA|TRBD1|TRBJ1-3|TRBV9
CASSPRQGSYGNTIYF
TGTGCCAGCAGCCCTCGACAGGGATCATACGGAAACACCATATATTTT
>few|NA|TRBJ1-5|TRBV6-1
CASSPREEGNQPQHF
TGTGCCAGCAGCCCGCGAGAGGAGGGCAATCAGCCCCAGCATTTT
>NA|NA|TRBJ1-2|TRBV5-1
CASKPGQAANYGYTF
TGCGCCAGCAAACCGGGACAAGCAGCTAACTATGGCTACACCTTC
>NA|TRBD2|TRBJ2-2|TRBV7-2
CASSFLPGLAVYTGELFF
TGTGCCAGCAGCTTCCTCCCGGGACTAGCGGTTTACACCGGGGAGCTGTTTTTT
>NA|NA|TRBJ1-3|TRBV5-6
CASSAGFRRGNTIYF
TGTGCCAGCAGCGCGGGCTTCAGGAGAGGAAACACCATATATTTT
>NA|TRBD2|TRBJ2-1|TRBV11-2
CASSHGTSGSLDNEQFF
TGTGCCAGCAGCCATGGGACTAGCGGGAGCCTCGACAATGAGCAGTTCTTC
>NA|NA|TRBJ1-1|TRBV10-3
CAISPTGNTEAFF
TGTGCCATCTCCCCGACAGGGAACACTGAAGCTTTCTTT
>NA|NA|TRBJ1-2|TRBV9
CASSGVNYGYTF
TGTGCCAGCAGCGGTGTTAACTATGGCTACACCTTC
>NA|NA|TRBJ1-1|TRBV30
CAWSGAEAFF
TGTGCCTGGAGCGGGGCTGAAGCTTTCTTT
>few|NA|TRBJ1-6|TRBV2
CASSDDGTYNSPLHF
TGTGCCAGCAGTGATGACGGAACCTATAATTCACCCCTCCACTTT
>NA|NA|TRBJ2-1|TRBV20-1
CSAHEDEQFF
TGCAGTGCTCATGAGGATGAGCAGTTCTTC
>NA|NA|TRBJ1-1|TRBV4-1
CASTRTEDTEAFF
TGCGCCAGCACCCGCACAGAAGACACTGAAGCTTTCTTT
>NA|NA|TRBJ2-5|TRBV2
CASSQRLVQETQYF
TGTGCCAGCAGCCAAAGACTAGTACAAGAGACCCAGTACTTC
>NA|TRBD2|TRBJ2-3|TRBV27
CASSPGGDIRDTQYF
TGTGCCAGCAGTCCCGGGGGGGACATCAGAGATACGCAGTATTTT
>NA|NA|TRBJ2-2|TRBV28
CASSLQGGTGELFF
TGTGCCAGCAGTTTGCAGGGGGGCACCGGGGAGCTGTTTTTT
>NA|NA|TRBJ1-4|TRBV4-1
CASSQAAGRNEKLFF
TGCGCCAGCAGCCAAGCTGCAGGACGTAATGAAAAACTGTTTTTT
>NA|NA|TRBJ2-1|TRBV7-2
CASAGRGELIYNEQFF
TGTGCCAGCGCCGGCCGAGGGGAATTGATCTACAATGAGCAGTTCTTC
>NA|TRBD1|TRBJ1-5|TRBV2
CASSEAPGQGLGQPQHF
TGTGCCAGCAGTGAAGCTCCGGGACAGGGGCTTGGTCAGCCCCAGCATTTT
>NA|NA|TRBJ2-4|TRBV5-1
CASTPGILAKNIQYF
TGCGCCAGCACCCCTGGCATCCTAGCCAAAAACATTCAGTACTTC
>NA|NA|TRBJ1-2|TRBV6-5
CASSSELANYGYTF
TGTGCCAGCAGTTCGGAATTAGCTAACTATGGCTACACCTTC
>NA|NA|TRBJ2-5|TRBV30
CAWSGWLPETQYF
TGTGCCTGGAGTGGTTGGCTGCCAGAGACCCAGTACTTC
>NA|TRBD1|TRBJ1-1|TRBV30
CAWSVGGTGPRTEAFF
TGTGCCTGGAGTGTAGGGGGGACAGGGCCGAGAACTGAAGCTTTCTTT
>NA|TRBD2|TRBJ2-1|TRBV9
CASSVGLAGANEQFF
TGTGCCAGCAGCGTAGGCCTAGCGGGAGCTAATGAGCAGTTCTTC
>NA|TRBD1|TRBJ1-3|TRBV9
CASSVTDRDSGNTIYF
TGTGCCAGCAGCGTGACTGACAGGGACTCTGGAAACACCATATATTTT